This T cell receptor beta chain was identified in a study of beta chain features in type 1 diabetes. Study-wide background: Healthy donors, compared against patients, showed similar age, gender and cell yields.

This clone was detected many times. As yet, its antigen is unknown. The CDR3 has 13 residues. Trimming shortened V by 0 bases and J by 8 bases, and 11 bases separated the two germline ends. Germline CDR1 SGHRS, CDR2 YFSETQ. Study observations and caveats: PCR, the amplification step, might favor shorter templates, equally in patients and controls. Shorter TCRB CDR3s, moderately but significantly so, were found in Type 1 diabetes patients in all four CD4+ subsets. Here, the possible influence of HLA type (on TCRB rearrangement) remained unresolved.

A single heparinised draw of about 100 mL on average was taken per donor. Reverse transcription of all isolated RNA meant that expressed TCRB transcripts were sequenced. The repertoire was sequenced with immunoSEQ multiplex PCR; TCRdb's copy has only in-frame clones and lacks some. The sample consists of about 160,000 clones, roughly 9% of them appearing once. The sequencing input was central memory CD4+ T cells from blood. The gene calls are TRBV5-1 and TRBJ1-2, with TRBD1 as a possible D gene (5 bases). The clonotype was recovered from a woman aged 30 to 39 with type 1 diabetes. The CDR3 reads CASSLARDRGYTF. CDR3 nucleotide sequence: TGCGCCAGCAGCTTGGCGCGGGACCGGGGCTACACCTTC.